These T cell receptor beta chains were read from a single sample in a study of blood T cell repertoires in COVID-19. The table came from immunoSEQ multiplex PCR; TCRdb's copy has only in-frame clones and leaves some out. In the table there are 110,000 to 150,000 clones, under 85% of which are singletons. Sample: PBMCs or T cells enriched from blood (not recorded which). The receptors derive from a woman aged 18-29 years who had been exposed to COVID-19. The CDR3 runs from the conserved cysteine through the conserved F or W. The D gene is left open where the match is weak. A row's size may be missing; if present it is once, few, many or a size class.

clone_size d_call j_call v_call cdr3_nt cdr3_aa
- TRBD1 TRBJ1-1 TRBV13 TGTGCCAGCAGCTTATTTTCGAGACAGGGTGGCGAAGCTTTCTTT CASSLFSRQGGEAFF
- - TRBJ1-6 TRBV18 TGTGCCAGCTCATCCGGACTAGATAATTCACCCCTCCACTTT CASSSGLDNSPLHF
- TRBD1 TRBJ1-1 TRBV6-4 TGTGCCAGCAAGTGCCCGACAGGGACCACTGAAGCTTTCTTT CASKCPTGTTEAFF
few TRBD1 TRBJ2-7 TRBV9 TGTGCCAGCAGCGTCCTACCGGGACAGACCTACGAGCAGTACTTC CASSVLPGQTYEQYF
once - TRBJ2-1 TRBV5-1 TGCGCCAGCAGTCCTGGACGACTAGATATCGATGAGCAGTTCTTC CASSPGRLDIDEQFF
- - TRBJ1-2 TRBV7-3 TGTGCCAGCAGCCAGTCACAGGGTAGGGGTGGCTACACCTTC CASSQSQGRGGYTF
once TRBD2 TRBJ2-2 TRBV24-1 TGTGCCACCATGAAGACTAGCGGGAACGGGGAGCTGTTTTTT CATMKTSGNGELFF
- TRBD1 TRBJ2-5 TRBV5-4 TGTGCCAGCAGCGGCGCTCTAGGACAGGGGGGAATCCAAGAGACCCAGTACTTC CASSGALGQGGIQETQYF
- TRBD1 TRBJ2-4 TRBV6-5 TGTGCCAGCAGTTCGAAGGCAGGGGGCGTCGGGAACATTCAGTACTTC CASSSKAGGVGNIQYF
- TRBD1 TRBJ2-7 TRBV2 TGTGCCAGCAGTCTATCCGGGACAGGCCTCTTCGAGCAGTACTTC CASSLSGTGLFEQYF
- - TRBJ1-1 TRBV28 TGTGCCAGCAGTTTGCAGGGCGGGAACACTGAAGCTTTCTTT CASSLQGGNTEAFF
- - TRBJ2-3 TRBV11-1 TGTGCCAGCAGCTTCGGTGAAAGCACAGATACGCAGTATTTT CASSFGESTDTQYF
- - TRBJ2-7 TRBV19 TGTGCCAGTAGTGAGAGGGCCCCCTACGAGCAGTACTTC CASSERAPYEQYF
- TRBD1 TRBJ2-5 TRBV9 TGTGCCAGCAGCTCCGGGACAGGGTATTGGGAGACCCAGTACTTC CASSSGTGYWETQYF
- - TRBJ2-2 TRBV29-1 TGCAGCGGAGAGAACACCGGGGAGCTGTTTTTT CSGENTGELFF
- - TRBJ2-7 TRBV6-5 TGTGCCAGCAGTCCGACAGTCTACGAGCAGTACTTC CASSPTVYEQYF
- TRBD1 TRBJ1-4 TRBV4-1 TGCGCCAGCAGCCGCCCTCGGTGGACAGGGTCGGAAAAACTGTTTTTT CASSRPRWTGSEKLFF
- TRBD1 TRBJ1-6 TRBV4-1 TGCGCCAGCAGCCAGGGAGGGACAGGGTTGAGTTCACCCCTCCACTTT CASSQGGTGLSSPLHF
once TRBD1 TRBJ2-7 TRBV28 TGTGCCAGCAGTTCGGCCGGGACAGGGTGGTACGAGCAGTACTTC CASSSAGTGWYEQYF
once - TRBJ2-2 TRBV19 TGTGCCAGTAGTATGCGGAGGAACACCGGGGAGCTGTTTTTT CASSMRRNTGELFF
- - TRBJ1-5 TRBV7-2 TGTGCCAGCAGCCCAGACATTATGCGCAATCAGCCCCAGCATTTT CASSPDIMRNQPQHF
- - TRBJ2-5 TRBV30 TGTGCCTGGAGTGAAGGGGCCCGGGAGACCCAGTACTTC CAWSEGARETQYF
- TRBD1 TRBJ1-2 TRBV7-2 TGTGCCAGCAGCCCGAGGACCCTCACAGGGGGCAACTATGGCTACACCTTC CASSPRTLTGGNYGYTF